These 23 T cell receptor beta chains share one sample of origin, sequenced in a study of T cell responses to AZD1222 COVID-19 vaccine. Sequenced by immunoSEQ multiplex PCR; TCRdb stores in-frame clones only, minus some. The sample lists fewer than 110,000 clones; roughly 90% were seen once. Source: peripheral blood, taken on day 0 of AZD1222 vaccination. Receptors originate from an adult in good health.

This clone was found a few times. V usage is TRBV6-2 or TRBV6-3 and J usage is TRBJ1-5; D ambiguous. CDR1 and CDR2 from the germline V gene are MNHEY and SVGEGT. This CDR3 contains 14 residues. Trimming stripped 0 bases from V and 4 bases from J, with 7 bases between. The CDR3 is CASSYSTLNQPQHF. The CDR3 coding sequence is TGTGCCAGCAGTTACTCGACACTTAATCAGCCCCAGCATTTT.

The chain has TRBV11-3 and TRBJ2-3, with unresolved D. Trimming took 3 bases from V and 3 from J, leaving 7 bases between them. The CDR3 runs 13 residues. Germline lookup yields CDR1 SGHNT and CDR2 YENEEA. CDR3 loop: CASSFKETDTQYF. In DNA, the CDR3 is TGTGCCAGCAGCTTTAAGGAAACAGATACGCAGTATTTT. The complete variable domain, with remaining parts taken from reference TRBV11-3 and TRBJ2-3, reads EAGVVQSPRYKIIEKKQPVAFWCNPISGHNTLYWYLQNLGQGPELLIRYENEEAVDDSQLPKDRFSAERLKGVDSTLKIQPAELGDSAVYLCASSFKETDTQYFGPGTRLTVL.

This clone was picked up a small number of times. The gene calls are TRBV18 and TRBJ2-1; 12 bases align to TRBD2. V gave up 3 bases and J gave up 5 bases; unmatched junction bases: 2. This CDR3 has 15 amino acids. From germline, CDR1 is KGHSH and CDR2 LQKENI. DNA for the CDR3: TGTGCCAGCTCACCCAGACTAGCGGGGGACAATGAGCAGTTCTTC. Translated: CASSPRLAGDNEQFF.

The J gene is TRBJ1-2, the V gene TRBV11-2; D perhaps matches TRBD1 (6 bases). V lost 5 bases, J lost 4 bases, and 14 bases lay in between. The CDR3 runs 14 residues. From germline, CDR1 is SGHAT and CDR2 FQNNGV. This CDR3 is CASSPRTAAYGYTF. The CDR3 region has the DNA TGTGCCAGCAGCCCCCGGACAGCGGCCTATGGCTACACCTTC.

The chain links TRBV5-1 to TRBJ1-3; no firm D call. This CDR3 is 14 amino acids long. CDR1 is SGHRS, CDR2 YFSETQ, per germline. V was clipped by 7 bases and J by 3 bases, with 14 bases between them. CDR3 amino acids: CASSKDADGNTIYF. The CDR3 region has the DNA TGCGCCAGCTCTAAGGACGCGGATGGAAACACCATATATTTT.

This chain uses TRBV24-1 with TRBJ1-2; D possibly corresponds to TRBD1 (6 bases). The V gene's germline CDR1 is KGHDR and CDR2 SFDVKD. This CDR3 comprises 16 residues. Trimming removed 3 bases from V and 2 bases from J, with 15 bases in between. CDR3 bases: TGTGCCACCAGTGATGGGGTTGGGGGGCGAAACTATGGCTACACCTTC. It yields the protein CATSDGVGGRNYGYTF.

The V call is TRBV4-3, the J call TRBJ1-3, with 12 bases lining up with TRBD1. The junction had 17 bases not matched to a gene; V was cut back by 0 bases and J by 5 bases. The CDR3 is made up of 21 amino acids. Germline values: CDR1 LGHNA, CDR2 YSLEER. DNA of the CDR3: TGCGCCAGCAGCCAAGAAATAGTGGGACAGGGGGCCGAGAGGACAAGAAACACCATATATTTT. It codes for CASSQEIVGQGAERTRNTIYF.

The V and J genes are TRBV5-1 and TRBJ2-2, with D perhaps matching TRBD1 (6 bases). V was trimmed by 2 bases and J by 5 bases, leaving 10 bases between them. Germline CDR1 reads SGHRS; CDR2 reads YFSETQ. The CDR3 length is 14 residues. CDR3 coding DNA: TGCGCCAGCAGCTTAACAGGACAGACCGGGGAGCTGTTTTTT. This sequence encodes CASSLTGQTGELFF.

The chain combines TRBV7-8 with TRBJ1-2; weak D call: TRBD1 (6 bases). V was clipped by 4 bases and J by 3 bases, with 15 bases between them. Germline loops: CDR1 SGHVS, CDR2 FQNEAQ. This CDR3 has 15 amino acids. In DNA, the CDR3 is TGTGCCAGCAGCTCAAGGGGGGGCGACGACTATGGCTACACCTTC. It specifies CASSSRGGDDYGYTF.

The V and J genes are TRBV10-3 and TRBJ2-7; D is perhaps TRBD1 (5 bases). V was trimmed by 4 bases and J by 5 bases, leaving 15 bases between them. The germline V gene has CDR1 ENHRY and CDR2 SYGVKD. The CDR3 sequence is 14 residues long. The CDR3 is CAISGLLGVDEQYF. As DNA, the CDR3 is TGTGCCATCAGTGGTCTCCTAGGGGTTGACGAGCAGTACTTC.

This chain links TRBV7-9 with TRBJ1-2; D gene ambiguous. CDR1 is SEHNR and CDR2 is FQNEAQ in the germline V gene (reference sequence). With 1 base removed from V and 5 bases from J, the gap between germline ends came to 11 bases. The CDR3 has 14 residues. CDR3: CASSLENQGYGYTF. In DNA form, the CDR3 reads TGTGCCAGCAGCTTAGAGAATCAAGGTTATGGCTACACCTTC.

This clone has a single count. This chain joins TRBV13 and TRBJ2-1; D is ambiguous. The V gene's germline CDR1 is PRHDT and CDR2 FYEKMQ (reference sequence). The V gene lost 5 bases and the J gene lost 4 bases, with 9 bases spanning the gap. The CDR3 is made up of 13 amino acids. CDR3 amino acids: CASSRNRYNEQFF. The CDR3 nucleotides are TGTGCCAGCAGCCGGAACCGGTACAATGAGCAGTTCTTC.

This clone was found once. The genes are TRBV29-1 and TRBJ1-5; possible D gene TRBD1, 5 bases. This CDR3 region has 13 residues. Germline V gene data show CDR1 as SQVTM and CDR2 as ANQGSEA. Trimming left V 4 bases short and J 3 bases short, with 10 bases between. The CDR3 region has the DNA TGCAGCGTTGTTCTACAGGCCAATCAGCCCCAGCATTTT. This translates into CSVVLQANQPQHF.

The chain carries TRBV6-1 and TRBJ2-5, with a tentative D call TRBD2 (5 bases). V shed 1 base and J shed 2 bases, with 20 bases lying between them. From germline, CDR1 is MNHNS and CDR2 SASEGT. The CDR3 runs 18 residues. Here the CDR3 DNA reads TGTGCCAGCAGTGAAGGCCAGTTTCCCGGGCGGGCTCAAGAGACCCAGTACTTC. Translation gives CASSEGQFPGRAQETQYF.

This sequence joins TRBV7-8 and TRBJ1-2; D is uncertain. V was cut by 4 bases and J by 0 bases, with 9 bases left in between. Germline V CDR1 and CDR2: SGHVS, FQNEAQ. The CDR3 is made up of 14 amino acids. CDR3: CASSSSLTNYGYTF. For the CDR3, the DNA is TGTGCCAGCAGCTCTAGTTTAACTAACTATGGCTACACCTTC.

This chain connects TRBV11-2 to TRBJ1-1; D ambiguous. V was clipped by 1 base and J by 8 bases, with 17 bases between them. This CDR3 is 15 amino acids long. In germline, CDR1 is SGHAT, CDR2 FQNNGV. The CDR3: CASSLAPPTGTEAFF. The CDR3 DNA is TGTGCCAGCAGCTTAGCCCCCCCGACGGGCACAGAAGCTTTCTTT.

The V call is TRBV15, the J call TRBJ1-5, with 11 bases lining up with TRBD1. Per germline, CDR1 LNHNV and CDR2 YYDKDF (reference sequence). The CDR3 loop spans 14 amino acids. V shed 10 bases and J 7 bases; nucleotides not matched to a gene: 9. As DNA, the CDR3 is TGTGCCATCCAACGGGACAGGGGGAACCAGCCCCAGCATTTT. Amino acids: CAIQRDRGNQPQHF.

The chain carries TRBV21-1 and TRBJ2-1. TRBV21-1 is recorded as a pseudogene. The CDR3 has 14 amino acids. This chain's CDR3 is CASSSQTPYNEQFF. The CDR3 coding sequence is TGTGCCAGCAGCAGTCAGACCCCCTACAATGAGCAGTTCTTC.

The V and J genes are TRBV29-1 and TRBJ2-1; D remains ambiguous. CDR1 is SQVTM and CDR2 is ANQGSEA in the germline V gene. V was clipped by 3 bases and J by 5 bases, with 5 bases between them. CDR3 length: 11 residues. CDR3 loop: CSVEHNNEQFF. CDR3 DNA sequence: TGCAGCGTTGAGCATAACAATGAGCAGTTCTTC.

DNA for the CDR3: TGTGCCAGCAGCTCTGGGCCGGGGGGCACCTACGAGCAGTACTTC. This encodes CASSSGPGGTYEQYF. The chain carries TRBV7-2 and TRBJ2-7; TRBD2 might be the D (7 bases). Trimming shortened V by 4 bases and J by 2 bases, and 15 bases separated the two germline ends. The CDR3 loop spans 15 amino acids. The V gene's germline CDR1 is SGHTA and CDR2 FQGNSA.

V usage is TRBV14 and J usage is TRBJ1-4; D is ambiguous. Germline lookup yields CDR1 SGHDN and CDR2 FVKESK. Trimming cost V 4 bases and J 8 bases, with 17 bases left between them. The CDR3 runs 15 residues. CDR3 DNA: TGTGCCAGCAGCCCACAGAAGGGCCCGGAGGAAAAACTGTTTTTT. Encoded protein: CASSPQKGPEEKLFF.

This clone was seen a single time. The rearrangement uses TRBV19 and TRBJ1-1, with a weak D call TRBD1 (5 bases). The V end lost 4 bases, the J end lost 3 bases, and 15 bases lay between the germline ends. The CDR3 sequence is 15 residues long. Germline CDR1 and CDR2: LNHDA and SQIVND (reference sequence). The CDR3 here is CASSNTPPGHTEAFF. The CDR3 nucleotides are TGTGCCAGTAGTAATACCCCTCCGGGGCACACTGAAGCTTTCTTT.

The chain couples TRBV20-1 to TRBJ2-1; perhaps TRBD2 as D (6 bases). V lost 4 bases and J lost 0, with 10 bases in between. From germline, CDR1 is DFQATT and CDR2 SNEGSKA (reference sequence). This CDR3 region has 14 residues. This CDR3 is CSANDGSSYNEQFF. The CDR3 DNA sequence: TGCAGTGCTAATGACGGGAGCTCCTACAATGAGCAGTTCTTC.